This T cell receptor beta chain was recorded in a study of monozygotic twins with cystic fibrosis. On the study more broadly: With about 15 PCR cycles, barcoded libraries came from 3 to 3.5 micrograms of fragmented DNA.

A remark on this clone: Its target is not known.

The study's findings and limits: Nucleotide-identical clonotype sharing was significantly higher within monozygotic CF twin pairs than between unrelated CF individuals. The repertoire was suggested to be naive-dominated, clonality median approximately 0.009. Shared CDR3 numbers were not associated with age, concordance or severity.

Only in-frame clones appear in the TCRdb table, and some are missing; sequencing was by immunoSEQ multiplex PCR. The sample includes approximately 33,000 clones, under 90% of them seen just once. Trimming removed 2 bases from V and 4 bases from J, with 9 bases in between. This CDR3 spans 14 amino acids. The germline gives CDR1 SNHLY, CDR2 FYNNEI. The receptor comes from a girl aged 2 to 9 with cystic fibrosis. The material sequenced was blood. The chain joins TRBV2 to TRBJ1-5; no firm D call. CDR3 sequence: CASSEWGGNQPQHF. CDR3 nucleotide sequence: TGTGCCAGCAGTGAATGGGGAGGGAATCAGCCCCAGCATTTT.